The clone carrying this T cell receptor (beta chain) was observed a handful of times. The entry originates in a study of cytotoxic CD8 clonotypes in ibrutinib-treated CLL. Across the whole study: Responses: approximately 25 partial, 2 complete; after median around 64 months, about 15 stayed remitted, roughly 12 progressed.

This CDR3 spans 12 amino acids. V dropped 5 bases and J dropped 4 bases, with 9 bases sitting between them. The germline CDR1 and CDR2 sequences are MNHEY and SMNVEV (reference sequence). The data were produced by immunoSEQ multiplex PCR, yet TCRdb's version contains in-frame clones alone and is incomplete. In the table there are 300,000 to 350,000 clones, about 80% of which are singletons. This rearrangement joins TRBV27 to TRBJ2-7; D is unresolved. This clonotype originated in a human donor with chronic lymphocytic leukemia. The sequencing here drew on PBMCs, taken before ibrutinib treatment. The CDR3 region has the DNA TGTGCCAGCAGTCTCATCGGGTACGAGCAGTACTTC. It encodes CASSLIGYEQYF.